These 31 T cell receptor beta chains share one sample of origin, sequenced in a study of regulatory T cells in long-lasting Graves disease. Time point here: persistent/refractory GD, antithyroid drugs over 5 years with positive TRAb. PBMC RNA was the source of the TCR library. TCR beta libraries were built with iRepertoire HTBI primers and Arm-PCR of CDR3 regions. TCRdb recomputed calls from the multiplex PCR reads with MiXCR, one row per CDR3 protein. The sample shows under 500,000 distinct CDR3 sequences, around 20% of them seen only once. The source was peripheral blood mononuclear cells (PBMCs), collected when the disease was refractory, from a patient treated with antithyroid drugs. These receptors were taken from a female donor with Graves disease.

The chain is built from TRBV5-1 and TRBJ2-2, with D perhaps being TRBD1 or TRBD2 (5 bases each). CDR1 and CDR2 from the germline V gene are SGHRS and YFSETQ. CDR3 length: 17 residues. Trimming shortened V by 3 bases and J by 6 bases, and 21 bases separated the two germline ends. CDR3 region: CASSYTGTRHIAGELFF. The CDR3 DNA follows: TGCGCCAGCAGCTATACCGGGACCCGGCATATCGCCGGGGAGCTGTTTTTT.

The V gene is TRBV10-3, the J gene TRBJ1-2; D gene ambiguous. The ends were cut back, 1 base at V and 5 bases at J, with 8 bases in the middle. The germline V gene encodes CDR1 ENHRY and CDR2 SYGVKD. The CDR3 length is 13 residues. The chain's CDR3 is CAISEFPIYGYTF. The CDR3 nucleotides are TGTGCCATCAGTGAGTTTCCCATATATGGCTACACCTTC.

V usage is TRBV15 and J usage is TRBJ1-5; the D gene is possibly TRBD1 (5 bases). CDR3 length: 15 amino acids. V was clipped by 3 bases and J by 4 bases, with 13 bases between them. The germline V gene encodes CDR1 LNHNV and CDR2 YYDKDF (reference sequence). For the CDR3, the DNA is TGTGCCACCAGCAGGGGGGGGGGGTTGAATCAGCCCCAGCATTTT. Amino acids: CATSRGGGLNQPQHF.

V usage is TRBV6-2 or TRBV6-3 and J usage is TRBJ2-2, with TRBD2 identical over 9 bases. V was clipped by 6 bases and J by 6 bases; unmatched bases: 14. This CDR3 is 17 amino acids long. CDR1 MNHEY and CDR2 SVGEGT come from the germline V gene. CDR3 in amino acids: CASSNTGAGGLAGELFF. DNA for the CDR3: TGTGCCAGCAGCAATACAGGGGCGGGAGGGCTTGCCGGGGAGCTGTTTTTT.

The chain has TRBV5-1 and TRBJ1-3; D is uncertain. The CDR3 totals 15 residues. The V end was cut by 2 bases, the J end by 0 bases, with 9 bases between. Germline V gene lookup returns CDR1 SGHRS and CDR2 YFSETQ. CDR3 loop: CASSFTGISGNTIYF. The CDR3 DNA reads TGCGCCAGCAGCTTTACCGGGATCTCTGGAAACACCATATATTTT.

This clonotype came up a few times. The J gene is TRBJ1-2, the V gene TRBV10-3; 8 bases fit TRBD1. CDR3 size: 14 residues. V trimming: 6 bases; J trimming: 0 bases; junction bases outside the gene matches: 3. Germline V gene sequence: CDR1 ENHRY, CDR2 SYGVKD. CDR3 sequence: CAIRGDRSNYGYTF. The DNA of the CDR3 is TGTGCCATCAGGGGGGACAGGTCTAACTATGGCTACACCTTC.

This clonotype was seen at least ten times. The V gene is TRBV2, the J gene TRBJ2-2, with 9 bases matching TRBD1. Trimming removed 3 bases from V and 7 bases from J; junction bases left unmatched: 6. The V gene's germline CDR1 is SNHLY and CDR2 FYNNEI. This CDR3 spans 15 amino acids. This CDR3 reads CASSETGTGNGELFF. The DNA for the CDR3 is TGTGCCAGCAGTGAGACCGGGACAGGGAACGGGGAGCTGTTTTTT.

This clonotype has at least ten counts. The rearrangement links TRBV28 to TRBJ1-5; TRBD1 aligns across 10 bases. V trimming: 3 bases; J trimming: 7 bases; junction bases outside the gene matches: 12. The CDR3 runs 17 residues. Germline V gene data show CDR1 as MDHEN and CDR2 as SYDVKM. This CDR3 reads CASSFGTGVPTAQPQHF. The CDR3 coding sequence is TGTGCCAGCAGTTTTGGGACAGGGGTACCTACGGCCCAGCCCCAGCATTTT.

This clonotype is medium-sized (0.01 to 0.1%) in the sample. This chain uses TRBV7-8 with TRBJ2-5; D gene unclear. Between the trimmed V and J ends, which lost 5 bases and 5 bases, there was a span of 15 bases. CDR3 length equals 14 residues. From germline, CDR1 is SGHVS and CDR2 FQNEAQ. The CDR3 DNA sequence: TGTGCCAGCAGCCCAGATGTAGGGTTCGAGACCCAGTACTTC. It codes for CASSPDVGFETQYF.

This rearrangement joins TRBV28 to TRBJ2-1, with D perhaps matching TRBD1 or TRBD2 (5 bases each). The CDR3 consists of 14 residues. V lost 6 bases and J 7 bases, leaving 16 bases between the germline ends. The germline CDR1 and CDR2 sequences are MDHEN and SYDVKM. In DNA form, the CDR3 reads TGTGCCAGCAGCCTTGGGGGAGAAGTTAATGAGCAGTTCTTC. Residues: CASSLGGEVNEQFF.

The sample holds many counts of this clonotype. The rearrangement uses TRBV15 and TRBJ2-2, with 16 nucleotides matching TRBD2. With V trimmed by 0 bases and J by 4 bases, 5 bases remained unmatched. This CDR3 has 19 amino acids. Per the germline V gene, CDR1 is LNHNV and CDR2 is YYDKDF (reference sequence). CDR3 in amino acids: CATSREGLAGGPVTGELFF. CDR3 in DNA: TGTGCCACCAGCAGAGAGGGACTAGCGGGAGGGCCAGTCACCGGGGAGCTGTTTTTT.

This clonotype was observed a few times. This chain links TRBV11-2 with TRBJ2-7, with D possibly being TRBD1 or TRBD2 (5 bases each). Trimming removed 5 bases at V and 0 bases at J, with 20 bases between. The length of the CDR3 is 17 residues. Germline lookup yields CDR1 SGHAT and CDR2 FQNNGV. The CDR3 reads CASSPHPGTPYSYEQYF. DNA of the CDR3: TGTGCCAGCAGCCCGCATCCCGGGACGCCATACTCCTACGAGCAGTACTTC.

On this clonotype itself: Compared with germline, one end of the junction differs, possibly owing to a read error. The chain joins TRBV19 to TRBJ2-1; D may be TRBD2 (5 bases). This CDR3 region has 11 residues. Per germline, CDR1 LNHDA and CDR2 SQIVND (reference sequence). CDR3 DNA: TGTGCCTGTAGTGTTGGGGAGAGGCAGTTCTTC. Translating gives CACSVGERQFF.

Comment on this clonotype: With a much larger clone just one base away, this may be a read error. The V and J genes are TRBV2 and TRBJ1-1, with unresolved D. There are 11 residues in the CDR3. The germline CDR1 and CDR2 sequences are SNHLY and FYNNEI. V dropped 8 bases and J dropped 4 bases, with 8 bases sitting between them. The CDR3 reads CASAAGTEAFF. The CDR3 region has the DNA TGTGCCAGCGCGGCTGGCACTGAAGCTTTCTTT.

This clonotype was picked up many times. V and J are TRBV28 and TRBJ1-5, with D possibly matching TRBD1 (6 bases). Per germline, CDR1 MDHEN and CDR2 SYDVKM. The CDR3 extends over 15 amino acids. Trimming shortened V by 2 bases and J by 4 bases, and 12 bases separated the two germline ends. The DNA for the CDR3 is TGTGCCAGCAGTTTAGCAGGGGTGGCTAATCAGCCCCAGCATTTT. It specifies CASSLAGVANQPQHF.

This clonotype was recorded a few times. The chain has TRBV19 and TRBJ1-5, with unresolved D. This CDR3 is built from 15 residues. The V end was cut by 2 bases, the J end by 2 bases, with 10 bases between. Germline loops: CDR1 LNHDA, CDR2 SQIVND (reference sequence). CDR3 coding DNA: TGTGCCAGTAGTATAATAGGGCTGGGCAATCAGCCCCAGCATTTT. It encodes CASSIIGLGNQPQHF.

Notes on this clonotype: A much more abundant neighbour one base away suggests this may be a read error. The chain is built from TRBV6-4 and TRBJ2-5; 7 bases align to TRBD2. V trimming: 6 bases; J trimming: 2 bases; junction bases outside the gene matches: 9. CDR1 is MRHNA, CDR2 SNTAGT, per germline. CDR3 length: 15 amino acids. In nucleotides, the CDR3 is TGTGCCAGCAGAAACAGCGGGACCCATCAAGAGACCCAGTACTTC. Its translation: CASRNSGTHQETQYF.

This rearrangement joins TRBV16 to TRBJ2-7; D not resolved. Trimming pared 0 bases from V and 7 bases from J, leaving 7 bases between. Per the germline V gene, CDR1 is KGHSY and CDR2 is FQNENV. The CDR3 spans 12 residues. CDR3 DNA sequence: TGTGCCAGCAGCCAATCTGAAGGGGAGCAGTACTTC. Its translation is CASSQSEGEQYF.

On this clonotype: With a much larger clone just one base away, this may be a read error. The rearrangement links TRBV28 to TRBJ2-1; no definite D call. The germline V gene has CDR1 MDHEN and CDR2 SYDVKM. V shed 5 bases and J shed 0 bases, with 17 bases lying between them. The CDR3 is made up of 17 amino acids. CDR3 nucleotides: TGTGCCAGCAGTCGCGCCTCCGGGCTGGGCTCCTACAATGAGCAGTTCTTC. Translation gives CASSRASGLGSYNEQFF.

This clonotype was seen repeatedly, ten times or more. The rearrangement uses TRBV20-1 and TRBJ2-7; D is uncertain. Between the trimmed V and J ends, which lost 1 base and 3 bases, there was a span of 13 bases. Germline CDR1 reads DFQATT; CDR2 reads SNEGSKA (reference sequence). The CDR3 sequence is 14 residues long. The CDR3: CSARGSEAFYEQYF. The DNA for the CDR3 is TGCAGTGCTAGAGGCAGTGAAGCTTTCTACGAGCAGTACTTC.

The chain recombines TRBV11-3 with TRBJ2-1; D call uncertain. CDR3 length: 14 residues. Germline V gives CDR1 SGHNT, CDR2 YENEEA. Trimming left V 3 bases short and J 6 bases short, with 12 bases between. The CDR3 region is CASSLGSLANEQFF. The DNA for the CDR3 is TGTGCCAGCAGCTTGGGTAGCTTGGCCAATGAGCAGTTCTTC.

The chain links TRBV27 to TRBJ1-5; tentative D call: TRBD1 (6 bases). This CDR3 is built from 16 residues. V lost 4 bases, J lost 7 bases, and 20 bases lay in between. Germline V gene lookup returns CDR1 MNHEY and CDR2 SMNVEV (reference sequence). The CDR3 nucleotides read TGTGCCAGCAGTTCCCTGGGGGGAGGGGGTGCGCAGCCCCAGCATTTT. Amino acid sequence: CASSSLGGGGAQPQHF.

This clonotype showed up just a few times. The CDR3 sequence is CASSFSRVAGYGYTF. The CDR3 DNA reads TGTGCCAGCAGCTTCTCCCGGGTCGCGGGCTATGGCTACACCTTC. The chain combines TRBV7-8 with TRBJ1-2, with D unresolved. Trimming shortened V by 3 bases and J by 4 bases, and 15 bases separated the two germline ends. The germline V gene has CDR1 SGHVS and CDR2 FQNEAQ. CDR3 length equals 15 residues.

This clonotype was seen a handful of times. This chain joins TRBV6-1 and TRBJ1-6; D ambiguous. This CDR3 has 14 residues. The germline V gene encodes CDR1 MNHNS and CDR2 SASEGT. V was shortened by 2 bases and J by 7 bases, with 9 bases between the two germline ends. CDR3 sequence: CASSEFSRNSPLHF. The CDR3 bases are TGTGCCAGCAGTGAATTTTCCAGAAATTCACCCCTCCACTTT.

This clonotype was counted between two and nine times. The chain employs TRBV7-9 and TRBJ1-4; tentative D call: TRBD1 (5 bases). Trimming cost V 5 bases and J 8 bases, with 15 bases left between them. The CDR3 runs 14 residues. Germline CDR1 SEHNR, CDR2 FQNEAQ (reference sequence). CDR3 nucleotides: TGTGCCAGCAGCCGCGGACAATTCGAGGAAAAACTGTTTTTT. Protein sequence: CASSRGQFEEKLFF.

The rearrangement uses TRBV6-1 and TRBJ2-1; 7 bases are shared with TRBD1. V shed 4 bases and J 10 bases; nucleotides not matched to a gene: 10. The germline V gene has CDR1 MNHNS and CDR2 SASEGT. This CDR3 has 14 residues. Written as DNA, the CDR3 is TGTGCCAGCAGTGGCCAAACAGGGGTTTGGGAGCAGTTCTTC. The encoded protein is CASSGQTGVWEQFF.

This clonotype was seen at least ten times. The gene calls are TRBV27 and TRBJ1-5; D is perhaps TRBD1 (6 bases). Per the germline V gene, CDR1 is MNHEY and CDR2 is SMNVEV (reference sequence). The ends were cut back, 6 bases at V and 7 bases at J, with 16 bases in the middle. The CDR3 is made up of 14 amino acids. CDR3 residues: CASRLLQGGQPQHF. The CDR3 coding sequence is TGTGCCAGCAGATTACTACAGGGTGGCCAGCCCCAGCATTTT.

This clonotype was seen many times. This rearrangement joins TRBV11-2 to TRBJ2-7, with 10 bases lining up with TRBD2. CDR3 size: 16 residues. The germline V gene has CDR1 SGHAT and CDR2 FQNNGV. The V segment lost 5 bases and the J segment 3 bases; nucleotides outside the gene matches: 10. The CDR3 protein is CASSATGTSVSYEQYF. The CDR3 DNA is TGTGCCAGCAGCGCGACCGGGACTAGCGTGAGCTACGAGCAGTACTTC.

This clonotype was seen at least ten times. The CDR3 sequence: CSAYRSYEQYF. The CDR3 DNA reads TGCAGTGCTTACAGGTCCTACGAGCAGTACTTC. The gene calls are TRBV20-1 and TRBJ2-7, with D maybe TRBD1 (5 bases). With 5 bases removed from V and 1 base from J, the gap between germline ends came to 6 bases. The germline V gene has CDR1 DFQATT and CDR2 SNEGSKA (reference sequence). The CDR3 length is 11 residues.

This clonotype was seen repeatedly, ten times or more. The rearrangement uses TRBV6-4 and TRBJ2-2, with TRBD1 matching over 7 bases. V shed 0 bases and J 3 bases; nucleotides not matched to a gene: 1. The CDR3 has 15 amino acids. Germline V CDR1 and CDR2: MRHNA, SNTAGT. The CDR3 DNA sequence: TGTGCCAGCAGTGACTCAGGGGGCGACACCGGGGAGCTGTTTTTT. Residues: CASSDSGGDTGELFF.

The J gene is TRBJ1-5, the V gene TRBV15; D is perhaps TRBD1 (5 bases). This CDR3 is built from 18 residues. The germline gives CDR1 LNHNV, CDR2 YYDKDF (reference sequence). V lost 5 bases to trimming and J lost 6 bases, with 26 bases between them. This CDR3 is CATSPSGPRRDGSQPQHF. The CDR3 coding sequence is TGTGCCACCAGCCCAAGCGGCCCCCGCAGGGACGGGAGTCAGCCCCAGCATTTT.